This T cell receptor (beta chain) was documented in a study of breast tumors, draining lymph nodes, adjacent tissues. One entry per CDR3 protein, called by TCRdb with MiXCR from the multiplex PCR reads. The sample yields approximately 130,000 distinct CDR3 sequences, around 24% seen once. V lost 7 bases and J 6 bases, leaving 13 bases between the germline ends. This CDR3 is built from 12 residues. The V gene's germline CDR1 is MDHEN and CDR2 SYDVKM. This clonotype was recorded at least ten times. The lymph nodes were axillary draining lymph nodes from breast cancer patients. This sequence originates from a female donor with breast cancer. Some clones in this sample may be carry-over from other donors' samples. The sequenced sample consisted of axillary lymph node tissue. The V call is TRBV28, the J call TRBJ2-7; D uncertain. CDR3 amino acids: CASIAPSGEQYF. The CDR3 nucleotides are TGTGCCAGCATTGCCCCCTCGGGCGAGCAGTACTTC.